This is a list of T cell receptor beta chains from one sample in a study of T cell responses to AZD1222 COVID-19 vaccine. TCRdb's copy holds only in-frame clones and misses some; the assay was immunoSEQ multiplex PCR. The sample has around 190,000 clones, roughly 92% seen once; the top ten hold around 1.6%. The sequencing used peripheral blood, collected 28 days after the second AZD1222 dose. The source is an adult who received the AZD1222 COVID-19 vaccine. The CDR3 runs from the conserved cysteine through the conserved F or W. A D gene is named only where the DNA matches it firmly. Expanded clones get a size class; other rows say once, few or many, or leave the size out.

>-|once|TRBV30|TRBJ1-5
CAWSVLGGNQPQHF
TGTGCCTGGAGTGTTCTCGGCGGTAATCAGCCCCAGCATTTT
>-|-|TRBV27|TRBJ1-6
CASGSLYNSPLHF
TGTGCTTCGGGCAGCCTCTATAATTCACCCCTCCACTTT
>-|-|TRBV2|TRBJ1-5
CASSGVGNQPQHF
TGTGCCAGCAGTGGGGTGGGGAATCAGCCCCAGCATTTT
>-|-|TRBV19|TRBJ2-1
CASRDTSSNEQFF
TGTGCCAGTAGGGACACCTCGAGTAATGAGCAGTTCTTC
>-|-|TRBV19|TRBJ1-1
CASSIDKTGRPNTEAFF
TGTGCCAGTAGTATAGACAAAACGGGACGGCCGAACACTGAAGCTTTCTTT
>-|once|TRBV18|TRBJ2-7
CASSPNTDEQYF
TGTGCCAGCTCACCGAATACTGACGAGCAGTACTTC
>-|-|TRBV6-4|TRBJ1-2
CASSEGSDYGYTF
TGTGCCAGCAGTGAGGGGTCTGACTATGGCTACACCTTC
>-|-|TRBV9|TRBJ1-3
CASSTTPGNTIYF
TGTGCCAGCAGCACAACCCCCGGAAACACCATATATTTT
>-|-|TRBV15|TRBJ2-7
CATSRDGYEQYF
TGTGCCACCAGCAGAGATGGTTACGAGCAGTACTTC
>TRBD1|-|TRBV5-8|TRBJ2-3
CASSWDRGWDNTQYF
TGTGCCAGCAGCTGGGACAGGGGATGGGACAATACGCAGTATTTT
>-|-|TRBV5-4|TRBJ2-7
CASSLAPGERYEQYF
TGTGCCAGCAGCTTGGCCCCAGGGGAGCGTTACGAGCAGTACTTC
>-|-|TRBV5-1|TRBJ2-7
CASSPILRSSYEQYF
TGCGCCAGCAGCCCCATCTTGAGGTCGTCCTACGAGCAGTACTTC
>-|-|TRBV3-1/TRBV3-2|TRBJ2-3
CASSQNSGSTDTQYF
TGTGCCAGCAGCCAAAATAGCGGAAGCACAGATACGCAGTATTTT
>-|-|TRBV7-9|TRBJ2-7
CASSLAKGQSQRGEQYF
TGTGCCAGCAGCTTAGCGAAGGGGCAGTCCCAGAGAGGGGAGCAGTACTTC
>-|-|TRBV19|TRBJ1-2
CASSIDPRNYGYTF
TGTGCCAGTAGTATAGATCCCCGGAACTATGGCTACACCTTC
>TRBD1|-|TRBV19|TRBJ1-2
CASLGAGGRGKGYTF
TGTGCCAGTTTGGGGGCAGGGGGCAGGGGAAAAGGCTACACCTTC
>TRBD1|-|TRBV30|TRBJ1-6
CAWRGQHNSPLHF
TGTGCCTGGCGGGGACAGCATAATTCACCCCTCCACTTT
>-|-|TRBV18|TRBJ2-1
CASSPMNSPGGNEQFF
TGTGCCAGCTCACCAATGAACTCCCCTGGAGGCAATGAGCAGTTCTTC
>TRBD1|-|TRBV11-3|TRBJ2-7
CASSGGTGEGYEQYF
TGTGCCAGCAGCGGCGGGACAGGGGAAGGGTACGAGCAGTACTTC
>TRBD1|-|TRBV6-1|TRBJ1-5
CASSEYPSQGADQPQHF
TGTGCCAGCAGTGAATACCCTTCACAGGGGGCGGATCAGCCCCAGCATTTT
>TRBD1|-|TRBV12-3/TRBV12-4|TRBJ1-1
CASRGTGATEAFF
TGTGCCAGCAGGGGGACAGGGGCCACTGAAGCTTTCTTT
>-|-|TRBV11-2|TRBJ2-2
CASIVQENTGELFF
TGTGCCAGCATAGTACAGGAGAACACCGGGGAGCTGTTTTTT
>-|-|TRBV9|TRBJ2-1
CASREGAEYNEQFF
TGTGCCAGCAGGGAAGGGGCGGAGTACAATGAGCAGTTCTTC
>-|-|TRBV6-2/TRBV6-3|TRBJ1-3
CASSPVGLGDRNTIYF
TGTGCCAGCAGCCCTGTCGGATTGGGAGACAGAAACACCATATATTTT
>TRBD1|-|TRBV4-3|TRBJ2-7
CASSRQRGTASPYEQYF
TGCGCCAGCAGCCGCCAAAGAGGGACAGCCTCCCCCTACGAGCAGTACTTC
>-|-|TRBV6-4|TRBJ2-2
CASSAAWDTGELFF
TGTGCCAGCAGTGCCGCCTGGGACACCGGGGAGCTGTTTTTT
>-|-|TRBV7-2|TRBJ2-1
CASSPLANEQFF
TGTGCCAGCAGCCCCCTGGCGAATGAGCAGTTCTTC
>-|-|TRBV24-1|TRBJ2-1
CATSDSGQNWNEQFF
TGTGCCACCAGTGATTCCGGACAGAACTGGAATGAGCAGTTCTTC
>TRBD2|-|TRBV19|TRBJ2-5
CASSSPTSGFQETQYF
TGTGCCAGTAGTTCGCCGACTAGCGGATTCCAAGAGACCCAGTACTTC
>TRBD1|-|TRBV10-2|TRBJ2-1
CASSPFTGGEQFF
TGCGCCAGCTCGCCTTTCACAGGGGGGGAGCAGTTCTTC
>TRBD1|-|TRBV7-6|TRBJ2-2
CASRRDSTNTGELFF
TGTGCCAGCAGACGGGACAGCACCAACACCGGGGAGCTGTTTTTT
>-|-|TRBV6-5|TRBJ1-1
CASSPGGNTEAFF
TGTGCCAGCAGCCCCGGAGGGAACACTGAAGCTTTCTTT
>-|-|TRBV21-1|TRBJ2-7
CASSKALWGTGGADYYEQYF
TGTGCCAGCAGCAAAGCGCTTTGGGGGACAGGGGGCGCCGACTACTACGAGCAGTACTTC
>-|once|TRBV6-5|TRBJ1-1
CASSYSRYTEAFF
TGTGCCAGCAGTTACTCCAGGTACACTGAAGCTTTCTTT
>TRBD1|once|TRBV7-8|TRBJ1-3
CASSVLSRQGYGNTIYF
TGTGCCAGCAGCGTATTAAGTCGACAGGGCTATGGAAACACCATATATTTT
>TRBD1|once|TRBV6-6|TRBJ1-1
CATGIQGGSTEAFF
TGTGCCACCGGGATACAGGGGGGAAGCACTGAAGCTTTCTTT